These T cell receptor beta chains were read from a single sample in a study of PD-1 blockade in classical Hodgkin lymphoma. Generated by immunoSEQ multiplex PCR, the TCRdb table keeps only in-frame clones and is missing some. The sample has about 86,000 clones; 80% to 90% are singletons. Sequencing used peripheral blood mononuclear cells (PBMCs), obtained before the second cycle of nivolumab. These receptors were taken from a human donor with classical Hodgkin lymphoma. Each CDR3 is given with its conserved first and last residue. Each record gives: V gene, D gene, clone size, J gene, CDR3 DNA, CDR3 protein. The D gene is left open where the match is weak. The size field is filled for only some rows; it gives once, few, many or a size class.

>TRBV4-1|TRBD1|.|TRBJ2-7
TGCGCCAGCAGCCAAGGACAGGGGGGATCCTACGAGCAGTACTTC
CASSQGQGGSYEQYF
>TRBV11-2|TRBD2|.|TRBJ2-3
TGTGCCAGCAGCCCCCGGACTAGCACCGCAGATACGCAGTATTTT
CASSPRTSTADTQYF
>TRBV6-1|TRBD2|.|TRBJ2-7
TGTGCCAGCAGACAAGCGGGGGCCTACGAGCAGTACTTC
CASRQAGAYEQYF
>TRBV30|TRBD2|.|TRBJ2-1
TGTGCCTGGAGTGCGTGGGGACTAGAAGGGGATGAGCAGTTCTTC
CAWSAWGLEGDEQFF
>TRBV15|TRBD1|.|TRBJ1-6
TGTGCCACCACTCGGGACAGATATAATTCACCCCTCCACTTT
CATTRDRYNSPLHF
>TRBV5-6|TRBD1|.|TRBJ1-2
TGTGCCAGCAGAGGACAGGGCGGAGATGGCTACACCTTC
CASRGQGGDGYTF
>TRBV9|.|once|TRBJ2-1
TGTGCCAGCACGAAGGGGAGCTCCTACAATGAGCAGTTCTTC
CASTKGSSYNEQFF
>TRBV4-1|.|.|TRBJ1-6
TGCGCCAGCAGCGGGCAGGAGCTGTATAATTCACCCCTCCACTTT
CASSGQELYNSPLHF
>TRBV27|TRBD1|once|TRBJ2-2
TGTGCCAGCAGTCCGGGGACAGGAGGGACCGGGGAGCTGTTTTTT
CASSPGTGGTGELFF
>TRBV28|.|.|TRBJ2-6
TGTGCCAGCACCACCTGGAGGAATGGGGCCAACGTCCTGACTTTC
CASTTWRNGANVLTF
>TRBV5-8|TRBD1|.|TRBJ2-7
TGTGCCAGCAGCTCCCTCCGGGACAGCTACGAGCAGTACTTC
CASSSLRDSYEQYF
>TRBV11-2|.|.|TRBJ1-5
TGTGCCAGCAGCTTAGGTTGGGATCAGCCCCAGCATTTT
CASSLGWDQPQHF
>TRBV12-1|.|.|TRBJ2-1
TGTGCCAGCAGCTTTGGAGGGGTTCTCTACAATGAGCAGTTCTTC
CASSFGGVLYNEQFF
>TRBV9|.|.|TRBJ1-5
TGTGCCAGCAGCGTAGGCGGGGGGCTTAATCAGCCCCAGCATTTT
CASSVGGGLNQPQHF
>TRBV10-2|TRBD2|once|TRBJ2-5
TGCGCCAGCAGTGCGGGTAGCGGGACGACACAAGAGACCCAGTACTTC
CASSAGSGTTQETQYF
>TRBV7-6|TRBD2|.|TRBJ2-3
TGTGCCAGCAGCACGCGGGCCAGCGGGAGGTTCACAGATACGCAGTATTTT
CASSTRASGRFTDTQYF
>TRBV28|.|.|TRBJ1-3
TGTGCCAGCAGACCTACAGGGTTGAGAAACACCATATATTTT
CASRPTGLRNTIYF
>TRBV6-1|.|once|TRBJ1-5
TGTGCCAGCAGTCCAGGGGATATTAGCAATCAGCCCCAGCATTTT
CASSPGDISNQPQHF
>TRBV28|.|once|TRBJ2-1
TGTGCCAGCAGTACCCGGGACCCACGGCTCTTC
CASSTRDPRLF
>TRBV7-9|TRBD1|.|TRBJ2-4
TGTGCCAGCAGCGCGACAGGGAAAAACATTCAGTACTTC
CASSATGKNIQYF
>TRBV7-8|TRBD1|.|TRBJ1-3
TGTGCCAGCAGCGGGGGCAGGGGGAATGGAAACACCATATATTTT
CASSGGRGNGNTIYF
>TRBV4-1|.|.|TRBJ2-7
TGCGCCAGCAGCCACATGGAGAGGGAGCAGTACTTC
CASSHMEREQYF
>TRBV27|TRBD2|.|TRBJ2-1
TGTGCCAGCAGACCCGCCGGGACTAGGGAGTATGAGCAGTTCTTC
CASRPAGTREYEQFF
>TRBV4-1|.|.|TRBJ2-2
TGCGCCAGCAGCCAAACCTTGCGGGGGGAGCTGTTTTTT
CASSQTLRGELFF
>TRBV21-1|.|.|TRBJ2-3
TGTGCCAGCAGCAAAGAAGTGGGGTGGAGAGATACGCAGTATTTT
CASSKEVGWRDTQYF
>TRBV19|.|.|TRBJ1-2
TGTGCCAGTACGTCCGCGGCGGGCTATGGCTACACCTTC
CASTSAAGYGYTF
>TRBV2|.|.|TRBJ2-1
TGTGCCAGCACCCCGACTAGTCAAAGGTCCTACAATGAGCAGTTCTTC
CASTPTSQRSYNEQFF
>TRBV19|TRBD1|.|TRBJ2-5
TGTGCCAGTAGCCCCGTGACAGGGAAAGAGACCCAGTACTTC
CASSPVTGKETQYF
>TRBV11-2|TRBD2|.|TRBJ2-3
TGTGCCAGCAGCTTAGATTGGGCTTTAGCGGGGATCACAGATACGCAGTATTTT
CASSLDWALAGITDTQYF
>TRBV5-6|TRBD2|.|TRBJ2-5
TGTGCCAGCAGCTCCCGGACTAGCCCCGGGCAAGAGACCCAGTACTTC
CASSSRTSPGQETQYF
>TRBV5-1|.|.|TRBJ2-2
TGCGCCAGCAGCTTGGCAGATCTTAACACCGGGGAGCTGTTTTTT
CASSLADLNTGELFF
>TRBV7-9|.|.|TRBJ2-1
TGTGCCAGCAGCTTATGGGAAGGGACCAATGAGCAGTTCTTC
CASSLWEGTNEQFF
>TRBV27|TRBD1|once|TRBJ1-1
TGTGCCAGCAGCGGACAGGGGAACACTGAAGCTTTCTTT
CASSGQGNTEAFF
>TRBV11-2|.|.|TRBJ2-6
TGTGCCAGCAGCTTAGGCGCGGGGGCCAACGTCCTGACTTTC
CASSLGAGANVLTF
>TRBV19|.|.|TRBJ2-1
TGTGCCAGTAGTTTTACTAATGAGCAGTTCTTC
CASSFTNEQFF
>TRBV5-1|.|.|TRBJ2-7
TGCGCCAGCAGGAACCCGGGCAGGGTAGACGAGCAGTACTTC
CASRNPGRVDEQYF
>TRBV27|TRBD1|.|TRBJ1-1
TGTGCCAGCAGTTATCACAGGGGGGGAGGTGAAGCTTTCTTT
CASSYHRGGGEAFF
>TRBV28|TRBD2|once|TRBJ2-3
TGTGCCAGCAGTACAACCCCCGGACTAGCGGGAGATACGCAGTATTTT
CASSTTPGLAGDTQYF
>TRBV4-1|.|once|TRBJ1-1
TGCGCCAGCAGCCAAGATTACCCTTTGAGAACTGAAGCTTTCTTT
CASSQDYPLRTEAFF
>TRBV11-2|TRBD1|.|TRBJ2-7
TGTGCCAGCAGCTTAGGGACAGGGGGCGCGTACGAGCAGTACTTC
CASSLGTGGAYEQYF
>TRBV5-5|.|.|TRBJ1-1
TGTGCCAGCAGCTACTCCACAGTGAACACTGAAGCTTTCTTT
CASSYSTVNTEAFF
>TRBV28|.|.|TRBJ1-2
TGTGCCAGCAGTTTAATGGGGGTTGGCGGCTACACCTTC
CASSLMGVGGYTF
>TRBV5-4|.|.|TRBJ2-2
TGTGCCAGCAGCATAAGGGGGTCCGGGGAGCTGTTTTTT
CASSIRGSGELFF